These T cell receptor beta chains were read from a single sample in a study of cytomegalovirus exposure and HLA in healthy donors. Measured with immunoSEQ multiplex PCR; TCRdb has only the in-frame clones, and not every one. This sample carries roughly 150,000 clones, approximately 82% of them seen once, and the ten largest clones take over 9%. The sequenced sample was PBMCs. All receptors derive from a man aged 18 to 29 in good health and CMV-seropositive. Each CDR3 is given with its conserved first and last residue. D genes are given only for firm matches. Some rows mark clone size as missing; the rest say once, few, many or name a class of expanded clone.

TRBV7-8,17,TRBJ2-3,NA,NA,TGTGCCAGCAGCTTAGGGGTAGTTGTCGGGAGACCAGATACGCAGTATTTT,CASSLGVVVGRPDTQYF
TRBV30,14,TRBJ1-3,once,NA,TGTGCCTGGAGTGTACAAAGTGCTGGAAACACCATATATTTT,CAWSVQSAGNTIYF
TRBV6-5,16,TRBJ1-2,NA,NA,TGTGCCAGCAGTTACTCGGATTCTACAGCATCGTATGGCTACACCTTC,CASSYSDSTASYGYTF
TRBV5-6,15,TRBJ1-5,NA,NA,TGTGCCAGCAGCCCGGCCAGTAGCCCTTATCAGCCCCAGCATTTT,CASSPASSPYQPQHF
TRBV6-5,14,TRBJ2-3,NA,TRBD2,TGTGCCAGCAGTCCAGCGGGACGCACAGATACGCAGTATTTT,CASSPAGRTDTQYF
TRBV5-6,15,TRBJ2-3,few,TRBD2,TGTGCCAGCAGCTTCGGGACTAGCGGCACAGATACGCAGTATTTT,CASSFGTSGTDTQYF
TRBV18,13,TRBJ1-2,once,NA,TGTGCCAGCTCACCGGGGCAAAACTATGGCTACACCTTC,CASSPGQNYGYTF
TRBV4-1,17,TRBJ2-1,NA,TRBD2,TGCGCCAGCAGCCTCCGTGCGGGACTAGCGGGAGACAATGAGCAGTTCTTC,CASSLRAGLAGDNEQFF
TRBV19,13,TRBJ2-7,NA,NA,TGTGCCAGTAGTGAGGAGTCCCCCTACGAGCAGTACTTC,CASSEESPYEQYF
TRBV2,13,TRBJ1-1,NA,NA,TGTGCCAGTAGATCCAAGGAGGGATCCGAAGCTTTCTTT,CASRSKEGSEAFF
TRBV19,13,TRBJ1-2,NA,NA,TGTGCCAGTAACCCGGGGGAGGCCTATGGCTACACCTTC,CASNPGEAYGYTF
TRBV28,16,TRBJ2-7,NA,NA,TGTGCCAGCAGTTTAATCCGGGGAGGGGGGACCTACGAGCAGTACTTC,CASSLIRGGGTYEQYF
TRBV28,15,TRBJ1-4,NA,TRBD1,TGTGCCAGCAGAGAACAGACAGGGTTTCTTGAAAAACTGTTTTTT,CASREQTGFLEKLFF
TRBV29-1,11,TRBJ1-1,few,NA,TGCAGCGTTGAGCGGCATCTTGAAGCTTTCTTT,CSVERHLEAFF
TRBV7-6,14,TRBJ1-4,NA,NA,TGTGCCAGCAGCTCGGACAGCTTAAATGAAAAACTGTTTTTT,CASSSDSLNEKLFF
TRBV27,16,TRBJ2-1,NA,TRBD2,TGTGCCAGCAGTCTGGGGGCTAGCGGGAGCTACAATGAGCAGTTCTTC,CASSLGASGSYNEQFF
TRBV5-6,13,TRBJ2-7,few,TRBD1,TGTGCCAGCTGTCACAGGGGGCTCTACGAGCAGTACTTC,CASCHRGLYEQYF
TRBV19,18,TRBJ2-5,NA,TRBD2,TGTGCCAGTAGTATGTCTTCCCGGCTAGCGGGAGAGAGAGAGACCCAGTACTTC,CASSMSSRLAGERETQYF
TRBV6-1,14,TRBJ1-1,once,TRBD1,TGTGCCAGCATTCCAGGGGGTTTGAACACTGAAGCTTTCTTT,CASIPGGLNTEAFF
TRBV28,14,TRBJ1-1,few,TRBD1,TGTGCCAGCAGAGGACAGGGCTGGTTCGTGGAAGCTTTCTTT,CASRGQGWFVEAFF
TRBV6-1,14,TRBJ1-1,few,NA,TGTGCCAGCAGTGAATCAGGCTCGAACACTGAAGCTTTCTTT,CASSESGSNTEAFF
TRBV18,15,TRBJ1-1,NA,TRBD1,TGTGCCAGCTCAACCCCGGGACAGGGAAAGACTGAAGCTTTCTTT,CASSTPGQGKTEAFF
TRBV5-1,18,TRBJ2-7,NA,TRBD2,TGCGCCAGCAGGAGTCCGGGAGGCCCCTTTCCAATTTTCGACGAGCAGTACTTC,CASRSPGGPFPIFDEQYF
TRBV5-1,15,TRBJ1-4,NA,TRBD1,TGCGCCAGCAGCCGAACGGGACAGGGAGATGAAAAACTGTTTTTT,CASSRTGQGDEKLFF
TRBV28,15,TRBJ2-1,NA,NA,TGTGCCAGCAGCGTCACAGGAACCCCCACAGGTGAGCAGTTCTTC,CASSVTGTPTGEQFF
TRBV6-5,15,TRBJ1-3,few,NA,TGTGCCAGCAGTTACTCAGGGAGATCTGGAAACACCATATATTTT,CASSYSGRSGNTIYF
TRBV6-6,14,TRBJ1-2,NA,NA,TGTGCCAGCAGTTACTACGAACAGGTGTCTGGCTACACCTTC,CASSYYEQVSGYTF
TRBV9,18,TRBJ2-1,NA,NA,TGTGCCAGCAGCGTAGGAGTCTCTTCAAGCCGCAGGGCAAATGAGCAGTTCTTC,CASSVGVSSSRRANEQFF
TRBV11-2,16,TRBJ2-3,NA,TRBD2,TGTGCCAGCAGCTTAGGCCTAGCGGTTTCCACAGATACGCAGTATTTT,CASSLGLAVSTDTQYF
TRBV5-5,13,TRBJ1-3,NA,NA,TGTGCCAGCAGTCAGGGGCCCGGAAACACCATATATTTT,CASSQGPGNTIYF
TRBV5-4,16,TRBJ1-5,NA,TRBD1,TGTGCCAGCAGCTCAATACCCGGGACAGGGCTTCAGCCCCAGCATTTT,CASSSIPGTGLQPQHF
TRBV6-6,15,TRBJ1-1,NA,TRBD1,TGTGCCAGCAGTTACTCGAATCCGGGACAGGGCACGGCTTTCTTT,CASSYSNPGQGTAFF
TRBV6-5,16,TRBJ2-5,NA,NA,TGTGCCAGCAGTTACTATAGGACCGGGACTGGGGGGACCCAGTACTTC,CASSYYRTGTGGTQYF
TRBV2,11,TRBJ2-7,few,NA,TGTGCCAGCAGACTTTTCGGCGAGCAGTACTTC,CASRLFGEQYF